Listed here is a single T cell receptor (beta chain). This clonotype has just a few counts. The target of this receptor is not known. No quality values exist for individual bases; no much larger clone is one base distant. According to the germline V gene, CDR1 reads MNHEY and CDR2 reads SVGAGI. Its CDR3 holds 15 amino acids, cysteine through phenylalanine. CDR3 DNA only is kept here, 45 bases in frame from base 1. V was cut back by 0 bases and J by 10 bases, leaving a gap of 13 bases between them. This specimen comes from a study of response to subunit inactivated influenza vaccine (dated 2018 in TCRdb). Regarding the study in general: The study used deep quantitative T cell receptor repertoire profiling to track responses to a trivalent subunit inactivated influenza vaccine. Results and caveats for the whole study, not just this receptor: According to the authors, only a limited number of new T cells may be recruited by each seasonal influenza vaccination.

Libraries were made using RT-PCR. Reads for this sample came from an Illumina HiSeq 2500. The raw public reads went through TCRdb reprocessing: fastp at Q25, MiXCR clone calling, in-frame beta chains kept. CDR3 protein sequences are deduplicated, and each keeps its most common genes and DNA. Counted in this sample were 280,000 or so distinct CDR3 sequences; around a fifth of them appeared once. Of the sample, more than 8.5% falls within the top ten clones. The TCR comes from a man aged 45 to 75 who received an inactivated influenza vaccine. Donor details come from another sample of the same person, matched by shared clones. This receptor chain uses TRBV6-5 and TRBJ1-6; no D segment can be confidently identified. Sequenced material: PBMCs from blood, taken less than 22 months after vaccination. The nucleotide sequence is given as TGTGCCAGCAGTTACTCCTTGAGGGAACGGTCACCCCTCCACTTT. The encoded protein is CASSYSLRERSPLHF.